This T cell receptor beta chain was recovered during a study of T cell changes during pregnancy in multiple sclerosis. J was trimmed by 5 bases and V by 6 bases; bases with no gene match: 9. Per the germline V gene, CDR1 is MNHEY and CDR2 is SMNVEV (reference sequence). The CDR3 is 14 residues long. Sequencing was performed with immunoSEQ multiplex PCR; in TCRdb, only in-frame clones are kept and a portion is missing. The table includes tens of thousands of clones, around nine tenths detected once. The V call is TRBV27, the J call TRBJ2-5; the match to TRBD1 covers 7 bases. The source material was CD8+ T cells from peripheral blood mononuclear cells, sampled in the first trimester of pregnancy. This receptor was identified in a female donor with multiple sclerosis, enrolled in a pregnancy study. The CDR3 DNA sequence: TGTGCCAGCAGCTTAGGGGGCGAGGGGGAGACCCAGTACTTC. Protein: CASSLGGEGETQYF.